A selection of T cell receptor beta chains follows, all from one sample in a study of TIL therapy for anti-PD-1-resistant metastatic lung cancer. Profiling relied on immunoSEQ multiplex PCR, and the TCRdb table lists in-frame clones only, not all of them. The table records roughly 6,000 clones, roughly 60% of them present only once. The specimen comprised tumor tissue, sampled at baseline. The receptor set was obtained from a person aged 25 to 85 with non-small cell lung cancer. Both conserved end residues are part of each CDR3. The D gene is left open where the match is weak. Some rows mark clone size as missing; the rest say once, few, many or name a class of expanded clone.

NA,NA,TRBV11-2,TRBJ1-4,TGTGCCAGCAGCTTACGCCCGAATGAAAAACTGTTTTTT,CASSLRPNEKLFF
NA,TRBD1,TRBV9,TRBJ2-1,TGTGCCAGCAGCGCTTCCACGACAGGGTACAATGAGCAGTTCTTC,CASSASTTGYNEQFF
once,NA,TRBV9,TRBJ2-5,TGTGCCAGCAGCGTAGATCTGGAGACCCAGTACTTC,CASSVDLETQYF
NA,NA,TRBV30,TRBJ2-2,TGTGCCTGGAGGCCCTCGGGGACCGGGGAGCTGTTTTTT,CAWRPSGTGELFF
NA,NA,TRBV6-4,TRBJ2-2,TGTGCCAGCAGTGAAGGCCACACCGGGGAGCTGTTTTTT,CASSEGHTGELFF
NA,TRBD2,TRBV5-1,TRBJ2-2,TGCGCCAGCAGCTTGGGATTAGCGGGGACCTATAATACCGGGGAGCTGTTTTTT,CASSLGLAGTYNTGELFF
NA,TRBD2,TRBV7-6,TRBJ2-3,TGTGCCAGCAGCTTATTCGGGAGGACAGATACGCAGTATTTT,CASSLFGRTDTQYF
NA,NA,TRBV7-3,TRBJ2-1,TGTGCCAGCAGCCCGATACAAGGCTCCTACAATGAGCAGTTCTTC,CASSPIQGSYNEQFF
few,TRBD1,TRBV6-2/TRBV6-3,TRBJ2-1,TGTGCCAGCAGTTACCCATCACTAACAGGGGTTGAGCAGTTCTTC,CASSYPSLTGVEQFF
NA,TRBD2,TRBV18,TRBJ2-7,TGTGCCAGCTCACTAGCGGGAGAACCCCACGAGCAGTACTTC,CASSLAGEPHEQYF
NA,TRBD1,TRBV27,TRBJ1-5,TGTGCCAGCAGTTCCCTCGGTCAGGGGGCAATGAATCAGCCCCAGCATTTT,CASSSLGQGAMNQPQHF
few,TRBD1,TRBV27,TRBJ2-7,TGTGCCAGCATATCTCCCCAGGGGGAGTACTTC,CASISPQGEYF
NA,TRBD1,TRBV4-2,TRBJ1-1,TGTGCCAGCAGCTTTCCGGACAGGGCTACTGAAGCTTTCTTT,CASSFPDRATEAFF
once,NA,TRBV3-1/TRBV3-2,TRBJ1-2,TGTGCCAGCAGCTACCGAATTGACTATGGCTACACCTTC,CASSYRIDYGYTF
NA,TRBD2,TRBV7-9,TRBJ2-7,TGTGCCAGCAGCTTAGTCGCTAGCGGGCCATACGAGCAGTACTTC,CASSLVASGPYEQYF
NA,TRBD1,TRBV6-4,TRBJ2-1,TGTGCCAGCAGTGAACAGGGGTCCCTCTACAATGAGCAGTTCTTC,CASSEQGSLYNEQFF
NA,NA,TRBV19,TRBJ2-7,TGTGCCAGTAGTGCCCTGGAGAAAGCCTACGAGCAGTACTTC,CASSALEKAYEQYF
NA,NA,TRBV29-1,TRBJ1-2,TGCAGCGTTGGGAGGGACTGGGAAGGCTACACCTTC,CSVGRDWEGYTF
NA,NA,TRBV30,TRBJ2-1,TGTGCCTGGAGTCAAACCAGGGAAGGCCATGAGCAGTTCTTC,CAWSQTREGHEQFF
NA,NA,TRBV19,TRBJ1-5,TGTGCCAGTAGTATAGGGGGGGGCTCTCAGCCCCAGCATTTT,CASSIGGGSQPQHF
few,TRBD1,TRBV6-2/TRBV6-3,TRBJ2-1,TGTGCCAGCAGACCTCGGACAGGGGGGAATGAGCAGTTCTTC,CASRPRTGGNEQFF
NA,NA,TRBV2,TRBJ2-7,TGTGCCAGCAGTGAATCTCGCTACGAGCAGTACTTC,CASSESRYEQYF
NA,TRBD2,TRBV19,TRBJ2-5,TGTGCCAGTAACCGCGGGGGGCCGGGGGAGACCCAGTACTTC,CASNRGGPGETQYF
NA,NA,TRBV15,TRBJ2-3,TGTGCCACCAGCCCCCGAACCCTAGGAGATACGCAGTATTTT,CATSPRTLGDTQYF
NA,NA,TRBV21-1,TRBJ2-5,TGTGCCAGCAGGAACATCGTAGCTACACTTTCTGAGACCCAGTACTTC,CASRNIVATLSETQYF
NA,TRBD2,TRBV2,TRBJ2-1,TGTGCCAGCAGTGAGACTAGCGGGAGGAATGAGCAGTTCTTC,CASSETSGRNEQFF
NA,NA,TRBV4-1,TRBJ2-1,TGCGCCAGCAGCCCCTCCCCCTTCAATGAGCAGTTCTTC,CASSPSPFNEQFF
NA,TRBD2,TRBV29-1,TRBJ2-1,TGCAGCGTTGTAGGCCTAGCGGAAACCTCCTACAATGAGCAGTTCTTC,CSVVGLAETSYNEQFF
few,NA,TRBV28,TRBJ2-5,TGTGCCAGCAGTTTCCCCCTAGCTTGGGAGACCCAGTACTTC,CASSFPLAWETQYF
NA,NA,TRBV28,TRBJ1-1,TGTGCCAGCAGTCTCAGGGTTACTGAAGCTTTCTTT,CASSLRVTEAFF
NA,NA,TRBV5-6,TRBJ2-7,TGTGCGAGCAAGGGACTCCCCTCCTACGAGCAGTACTTC,CASKGLPSYEQYF
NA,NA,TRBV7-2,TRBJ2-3,TGTGCCAGCAGCTTGGGACTCCTCACAGATACGCAGTATTTT,CASSLGLLTDTQYF
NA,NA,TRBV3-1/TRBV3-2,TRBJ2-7,TGTGCCAGCAGCCTCATGATAGGACGGTGTTCCTACGAGCAGTACTTC,CASSLMIGRCSYEQYF
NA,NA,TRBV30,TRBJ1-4,TGTGCCAGCTTCACAGGTTCAACTAATGAAAAACTGTTTTTT,CASFTGSTNEKLFF
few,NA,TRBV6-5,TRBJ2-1,TGTGCCAGCAGTTACAACAGATACAATGAGCAGTTCTTC,CASSYNRYNEQFF
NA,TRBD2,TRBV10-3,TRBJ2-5,TGTGCCATCAGTGTGGCACTGGGACTAGCGGGAGGTGCCGGACAAGAGACCCAGTACTTC,CAISVALGLAGGAGQETQYF
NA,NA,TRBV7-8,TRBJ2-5,TGTGCCAGCAGCTTCGACGGACAGTACCAAGAGACCCAGTACTTC,CASSFDGQYQETQYF